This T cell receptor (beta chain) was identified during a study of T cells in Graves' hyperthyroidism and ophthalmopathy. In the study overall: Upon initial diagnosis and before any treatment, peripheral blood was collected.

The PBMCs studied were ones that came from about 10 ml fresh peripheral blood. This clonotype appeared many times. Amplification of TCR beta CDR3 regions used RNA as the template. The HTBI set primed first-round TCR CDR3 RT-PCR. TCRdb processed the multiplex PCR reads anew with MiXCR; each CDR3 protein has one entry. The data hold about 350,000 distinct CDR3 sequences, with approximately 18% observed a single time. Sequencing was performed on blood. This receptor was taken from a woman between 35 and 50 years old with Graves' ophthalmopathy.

The CDR3 here is CASSSHSGTNSPLHF. The CDR3 region has the DNA TGTGCCAGCAGTTCCCACAGCGGAACAAATTCACCCCTCCACTTT. The chain recombines TRBV28 with TRBJ1-6; the D is unclear. Germline values: CDR1 MDHEN, CDR2 SYDVKM. The V end was cut by 4 bases, the J end by 7 bases, with 14 bases between. The CDR3 is 15 residues long.